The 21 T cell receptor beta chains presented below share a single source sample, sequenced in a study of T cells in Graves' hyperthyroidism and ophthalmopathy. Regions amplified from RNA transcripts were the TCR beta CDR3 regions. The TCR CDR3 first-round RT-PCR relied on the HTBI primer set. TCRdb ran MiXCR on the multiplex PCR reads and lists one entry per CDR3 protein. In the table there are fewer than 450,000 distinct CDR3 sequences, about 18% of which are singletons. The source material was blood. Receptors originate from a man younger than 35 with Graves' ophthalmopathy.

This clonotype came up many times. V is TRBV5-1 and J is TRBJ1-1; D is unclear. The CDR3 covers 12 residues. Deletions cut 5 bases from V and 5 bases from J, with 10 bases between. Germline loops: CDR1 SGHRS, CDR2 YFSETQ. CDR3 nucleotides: TGCGCCAGCAGTGGAGTGGAGACTGAAGCTTTCTTT. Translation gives CASSGVETEAFF.

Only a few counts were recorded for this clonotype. DNA of the CDR3: TGTGCCAGCAGCTTCAGCCCAGCATCCTATGGCTACACCTTC. Translating it yields CASSFSPASYGYTF. This sequence joins TRBV7-9 and TRBJ1-2; D not certain. From germline, CDR1 is SEHNR and CDR2 FQNEAQ (reference sequence). This CDR3 comprises 14 residues. Deletions cut 3 bases from V and 4 bases from J, with 12 bases between. Using reference TRBV7-9 and TRBJ1-2 for the parts outside the CDR3, the full variable domain is DTGVSQNPRHKITKRGQNVTFRCDPISEHNRLYWYRQTLGQGPEFLTYFQNEAQLEKSRLLSDRFSAERPKGSFSTLEIQRTEQGDSAMYLCASSFSPASYGYTFGSGTRLTVV.

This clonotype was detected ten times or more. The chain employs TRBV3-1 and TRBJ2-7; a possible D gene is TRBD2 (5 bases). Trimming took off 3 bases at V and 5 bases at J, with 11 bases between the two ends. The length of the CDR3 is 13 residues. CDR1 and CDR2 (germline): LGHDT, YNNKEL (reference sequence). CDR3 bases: TGTGCCAGCAGCCACCCCCCCGGGGACGAGCAGTACTTC. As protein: CASSHPPGDEQYF.

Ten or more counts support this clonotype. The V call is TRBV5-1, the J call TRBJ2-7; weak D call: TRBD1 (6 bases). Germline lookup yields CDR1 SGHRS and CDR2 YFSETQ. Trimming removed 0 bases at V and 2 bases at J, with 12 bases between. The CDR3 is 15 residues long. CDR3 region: CASSLEAGATYEQYF. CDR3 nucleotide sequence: TGCGCCAGCAGCTTGGAAGCAGGGGCGACCTACGAGCAGTACTTC.

Here the CDR3 reads CASSVVEGYGYTF. DNA of the CDR3: TGTGCCAGCAGCGTAGTTGAGGGCTATGGCTACACCTTC. The chain combines TRBV9 with TRBJ1-2, with D unclear. Germline loops: CDR1 SGDLS, CDR2 YYNGEE. The CDR3 spans 13 residues. The V end was cut by 0 bases, the J end by 4 bases, with 7 bases between.

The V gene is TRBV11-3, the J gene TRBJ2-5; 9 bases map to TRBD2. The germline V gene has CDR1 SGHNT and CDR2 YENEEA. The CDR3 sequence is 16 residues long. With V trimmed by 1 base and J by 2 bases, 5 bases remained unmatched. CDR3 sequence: CASSLGSAGGQETQYF. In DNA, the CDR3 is TGTGCCAGCAGCTTAGGATCGGCGGGGGGGCAAGAGACCCAGTACTTC.

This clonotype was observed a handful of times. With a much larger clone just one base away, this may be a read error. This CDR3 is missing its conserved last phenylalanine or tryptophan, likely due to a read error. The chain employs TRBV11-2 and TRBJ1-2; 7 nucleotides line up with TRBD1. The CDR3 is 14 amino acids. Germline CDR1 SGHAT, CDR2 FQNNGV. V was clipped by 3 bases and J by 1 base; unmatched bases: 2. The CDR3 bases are TGTGCCAGCAGCTTGGGACAGCTTAACTATGGCTACACCCTC. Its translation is CASSLGQLNYGYTL.

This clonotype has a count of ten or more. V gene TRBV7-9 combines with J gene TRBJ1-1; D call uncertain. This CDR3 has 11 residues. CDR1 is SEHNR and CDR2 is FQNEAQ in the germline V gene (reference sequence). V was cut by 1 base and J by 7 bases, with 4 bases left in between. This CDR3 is CASSLGLEAFF. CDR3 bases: TGTGCCAGCAGCTTAGGCCTTGAAGCTTTCTTT. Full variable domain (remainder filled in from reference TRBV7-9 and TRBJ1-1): DTGVSQNPRHKITKRGQNVTFRCDPISEHNRLYWYRQTLGQGPEFLTYFQNEAQLEKSRLLSDRFSAERPKGSFSTLEIQRTEQGDSAMYLCASSLGLEAFFGQGTRLTVV.

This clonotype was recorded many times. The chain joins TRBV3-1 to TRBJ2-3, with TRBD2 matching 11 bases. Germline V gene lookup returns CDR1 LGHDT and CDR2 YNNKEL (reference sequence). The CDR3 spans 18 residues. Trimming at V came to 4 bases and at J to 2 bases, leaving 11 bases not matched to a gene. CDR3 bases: TGTGCCAGCAGCCCCCGCCTAGCGGGGGGCAGTCCCACAGATACGCAGTATTTT. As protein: CASSPRLAGGSPTDTQYF.

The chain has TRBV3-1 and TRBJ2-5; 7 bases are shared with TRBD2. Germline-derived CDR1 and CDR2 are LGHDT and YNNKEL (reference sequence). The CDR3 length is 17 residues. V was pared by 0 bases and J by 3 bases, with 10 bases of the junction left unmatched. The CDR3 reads CASSQEMQRGDKETQYF. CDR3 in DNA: TGTGCCAGCAGCCAAGAGATGCAGCGGGGCGACAAAGAGACCCAGTACTTC.

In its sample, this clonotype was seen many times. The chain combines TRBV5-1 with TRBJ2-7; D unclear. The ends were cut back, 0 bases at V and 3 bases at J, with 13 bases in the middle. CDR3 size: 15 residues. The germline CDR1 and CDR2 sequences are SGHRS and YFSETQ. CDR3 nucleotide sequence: TGCGCCAGCAGCTTGGCTCGCGGAGTTGGCTACGAGCAGTACTTC. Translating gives CASSLARGVGYEQYF.

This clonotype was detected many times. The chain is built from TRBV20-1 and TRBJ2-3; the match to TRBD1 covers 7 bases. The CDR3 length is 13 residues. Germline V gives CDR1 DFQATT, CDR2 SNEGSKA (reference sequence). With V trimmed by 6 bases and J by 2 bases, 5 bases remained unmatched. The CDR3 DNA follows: TGCAGTGCCCCGGGACAGTACACAGATACGCAGTATTTT. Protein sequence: CSAPGQYTDTQYF.

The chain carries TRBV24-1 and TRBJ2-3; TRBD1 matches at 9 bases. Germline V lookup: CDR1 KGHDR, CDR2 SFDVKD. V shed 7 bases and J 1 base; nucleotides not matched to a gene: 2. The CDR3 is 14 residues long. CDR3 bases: TGTGCCACCAGGGACAGGGGTGGCACAGATACGCAGTATTTT. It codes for CATRDRGGTDTQYF.

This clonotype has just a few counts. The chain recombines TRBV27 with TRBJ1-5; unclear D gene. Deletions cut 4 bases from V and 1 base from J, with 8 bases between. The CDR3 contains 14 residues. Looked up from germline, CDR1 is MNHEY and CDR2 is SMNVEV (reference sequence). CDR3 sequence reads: CASSYLDSNQPQHF. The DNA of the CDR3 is TGTGCCAGCAGTTACCTGGACAGCAATCAGCCCCAGCATTTT.

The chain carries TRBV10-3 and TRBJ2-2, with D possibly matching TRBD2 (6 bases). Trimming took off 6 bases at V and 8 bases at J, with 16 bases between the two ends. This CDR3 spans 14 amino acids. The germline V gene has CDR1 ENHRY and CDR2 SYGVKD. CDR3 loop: CAIRRGSVTGELFF. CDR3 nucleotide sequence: TGTGCCATCAGGCGGGGTTCTGTAACTGGGGAGCTGTTTTTT.

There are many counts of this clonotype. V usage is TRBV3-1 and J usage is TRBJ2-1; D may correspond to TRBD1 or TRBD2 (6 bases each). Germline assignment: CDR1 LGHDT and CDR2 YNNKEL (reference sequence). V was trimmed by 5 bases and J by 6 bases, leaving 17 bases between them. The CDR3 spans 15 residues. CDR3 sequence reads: CASSFGRGAGNEQFF. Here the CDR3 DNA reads TGTGCCAGCAGCTTTGGCAGGGGAGCGGGCAATGAGCAGTTCTTC.

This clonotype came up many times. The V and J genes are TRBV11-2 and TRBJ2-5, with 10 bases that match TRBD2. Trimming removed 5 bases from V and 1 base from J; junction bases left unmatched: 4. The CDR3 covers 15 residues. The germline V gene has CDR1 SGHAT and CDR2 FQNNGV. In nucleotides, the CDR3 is TGTGCCAGCAGCCTTTCTAGCGGGGGCCAAGAGACCCAGTACTTC. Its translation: CASSLSSGGQETQYF.

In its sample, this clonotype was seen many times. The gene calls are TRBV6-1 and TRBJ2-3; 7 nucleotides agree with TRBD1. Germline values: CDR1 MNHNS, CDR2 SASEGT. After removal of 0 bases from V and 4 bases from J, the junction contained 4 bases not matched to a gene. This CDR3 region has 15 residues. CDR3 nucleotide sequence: TGTGCCAGCAGTGAAGCGCACAGGGGATCAGATACGCAGTATTTT. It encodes CASSEAHRGSDTQYF.

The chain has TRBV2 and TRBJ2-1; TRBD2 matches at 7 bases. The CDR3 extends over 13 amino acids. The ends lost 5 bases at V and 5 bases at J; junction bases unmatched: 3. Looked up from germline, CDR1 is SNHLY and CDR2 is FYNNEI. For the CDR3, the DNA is TGTGCCAGCAGTTATGGGGGGGACAATGAGCAGTTCTTC. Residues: CASSYGGDNEQFF.

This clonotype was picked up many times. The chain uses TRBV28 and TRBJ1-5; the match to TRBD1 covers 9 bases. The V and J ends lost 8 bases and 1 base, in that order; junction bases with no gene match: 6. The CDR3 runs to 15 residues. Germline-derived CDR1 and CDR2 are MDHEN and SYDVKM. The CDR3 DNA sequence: TGTGCCAGCCCTCCGGGACAGGGCAGCAATCAGCCCCAGCATTTT. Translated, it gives CASPPGQGSNQPQHF. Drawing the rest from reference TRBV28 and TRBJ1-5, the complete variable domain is DVKVTQSSRYLVKRTGEKVFLECVQDMDHENMFWYRQDPGLGLRLIYFSYDVKMKEKGDIPEGYSVSREKKERFSLILESASTNQTSMYLCASPPGQGSNQPQHFGDGTRLSIL.

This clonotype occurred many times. This CDR3 is CSATQGENYEQYF. The CDR3 DNA sequence: TGCAGTGCTACCCAGGGGGAAAACTACGAGCAGTACTTC. The chain recombines TRBV20-1 with TRBJ2-7; 7 bases line up with TRBD1. The trim removed 4 bases at V and 3 bases at J, leaving 6 bases unmatched. The length of the CDR3 is 13 residues. Germline CDR1 and CDR2: DFQATT and SNEGSKA (reference sequence).